A single sample is the source of the 7 T cell receptor beta chains below, sequenced in a study of blood T cells in healthy people across ages. A second PCR, run for roughly 7 to 12 cycles, used a sample-barcoded 5' primer plus a J-beta primer mix. Each CDR3 protein is one row after TCRdb ran MiXCR on the 5' RACE reads. Of about 1.8 million distinct CDR3 sequences listed, 49% were seen once; the top ten hold less than 2.5%. Source material: blood. These receptors were obtained from a woman in her forties in good health.

The genes are TRBV27 and TRBJ1-2; no clear D. V was clipped by 4 bases and J by 8 bases, with 14 bases between them. There are 13 residues in the CDR3. Germline CDR1 and CDR2: MNHEY and SMNVEV (reference sequence). The CDR3 DNA follows: TGTGCCAGCAGTTCCGGCCACCAAGGAGGCTACACCTTC. This encodes CASSSGHQGGYTF.

This chain connects TRBV29-1 to TRBJ2-5; tentative D call: TRBD1 (5 bases). Trimming took 6 bases from V and 4 from J, leaving 21 bases between them. Germline V gives CDR1 SQVTM, CDR2 ANQGSEA. This CDR3 is built from 15 residues. CDR3: CSVRAGFGDPETQYF. Here the CDR3 DNA reads TGCAGCGTCCGAGCAGGGTTTGGGGATCCAGAGACCCAGTACTTC.

This clonotype was observed a handful of times. This rearrangement joins TRBV7-8 to TRBJ2-2; TRBD1 matches at 8 bases. The V gene end was trimmed by 6 bases and the J gene end by 4 bases; junction bases not matched to a gene: 4. The CDR3 is made up of 14 amino acids. Germline V gene lookup returns CDR1 SGHVS and CDR2 FQNEAQ. This CDR3 is CASRRQGSTGELFF. CDR3 nucleotides: TGTGCCAGCAGAAGACAGGGGTCCACCGGGGAGCTGTTTTTT. The variable domain in full, completed from reference TRBV7-8 and TRBJ2-2, reads GAGVSQSPRYKVAKRGQDVALRCDPISGHVSLFWYQQALGQGPEFLTYFQNEAQLDKSGLPSDRFFAERPEGSVSTLKIQRTQQEDSAVYLCASRRQGSTGELFFGEGSRLTVL.

The rearrangement joins TRBV7-3 to TRBJ2-1, with D possibly TRBD1 on 6 matching bases. CDR3 length: 17 residues. V dropped 2 bases and J dropped 4 bases, with 18 bases sitting between them. From germline, CDR1 is SGHTA and CDR2 FQGTGA. The CDR3 region is CASSLAAGTWEYNEQFF. DNA for the CDR3: TGTGCCAGCAGCTTAGCCGCCGGGACATGGGAATACAATGAGCAGTTCTTC.

The rearrangement uses TRBV2 and TRBJ2-5, with TRBD1 matching over 8 bases. V lost 4 bases and J lost 11; bases outside the gene matches: 12. Germline loops: CDR1 SNHLY, CDR2 FYNNEI. The CDR3 totals 14 residues. The CDR3 nucleotides read TGTGCCAGCAGTGTTATGACAGGGGCAGGGGAGCAGTACTTC. Translation gives CASSVMTGAGEQYF.

The chain employs TRBV7-9 and TRBJ1-6; D possibly corresponds to TRBD1 (6 bases). This CDR3 spans 15 amino acids. V dropped 1 base and J dropped 9 bases, with 13 bases sitting between them. The germline CDR1 and CDR2 sequences are SEHNR and FQNEAQ (reference sequence). The DNA for the CDR3 is TGTGCCAGCAGCTTAGGGGCAGGGGAGAGTTCACCCCTCCACTTT. This codes for CASSLGAGESSPLHF.

V and J are TRBV5-1 and TRBJ1-6; D is unresolved. Germline-derived CDR1 and CDR2 are SGHRS and YFSETQ. The CDR3 sequence is 13 residues long. Trimming removed 4 bases at V and 5 bases at J, with 7 bases between. The CDR3, as DNA: TGCGCCAGCAGCGGAACGAATAATTCACCCCTCCACTTT. Its translation is CASSGTNNSPLHF. The variable domain in full, with the rest retrieved from reference TRBV5-1 and TRBJ1-6, is KAGVTQTPRYLIKTRGQQVTLSCSPISGHRSVSWYQQTPGQGLQFLFEYFSETQRNKGNFPGRFSGRQFSNSRSEMNVSTLELGDSALYLCASSGTNNSPLHFGNGTRLTVT.